Listed below are T cell receptor beta chains from one sample, sequenced in a study of identical twins. TCRdb called the 5' RACE reads again in MiXCR, with one record for every CDR3 protein. This sample has under 1 million distinct CDR3 sequences, with roughly an eighth found just once. These same records also appear under a second study, on yellow fever vaccine responses in identical twins.

Sequencing was done on a sample of PBMCs. The receptors here all came from a woman under 30 in good health. Both conserved end residues are part of each CDR3. The D gene is left open where the match is weak. Some rows mark clone size as missing; the rest say once, few, many or name a class of expanded clone.

d_call	j_call	v_call	clone_size	cdr3_aa	cdr3_nt
-	TRBJ2-5	TRBV7-9	-	CASSLWVSQVETQYF	TGTGCCAGCAGCTTATGGGTATCGCAGGTAGAGACCCAGTACTTC
TRBD2	TRBJ2-3	TRBV7-2	-	CASSLSGGHGDTQYF	TGTGCCAGCAGCCTTAGCGGGGGGCATGGAGATACGCAGTATTTT
-	TRBJ2-7	TRBV7-2	many	CASSLVQGNYEQYF	TGTGCCAGCAGCTTAGTTCAGGGAAACTACGAGCAGTACTTC
-	TRBJ1-2	TRBV6-1	-	CASSGYEGRGYGYTF	TGTGCCAGCAGTGGTTATGAGGGTAGGGGCTATGGCTACACCTTC
-	TRBJ1-2	TRBV27	-	CASSLIPHYGYTF	TGTGCCAGCAGTTTAATCCCCCATTATGGCTACACCTTC
-	TRBJ2-1	TRBV29-1	few	CSVSSVVPNYNEQFF	TGCAGCGTTTCTTCGGTAGTACCTAACTACAATGAGCAGTTCTTC
-	TRBJ2-1	TRBV5-1	-	CASSLEGRAMGNEQFF	TGCGCCAGCAGCTTGGAAGGCAGGGCAATGGGCAATGAGCAGTTCTTC
-	TRBJ1-1	TRBV4-1	many	CASSLKGNTEAFF	TGCGCCAGCAGCCTTAAAGGGAACACTGAAGCTTTCTTT
-	TRBJ1-4	TRBV7-9	few	CASSRDTPGATNEKLFF	TGTGCCAGCAGCCGTGACACTCCTGGCGCAACTAATGAAAAACTGTTTTTT
TRBD2	TRBJ2-1	TRBV6-1	few	CASSLVAGGHNEQFF	TGTGCCAGCAGCCTTGTAGCGGGAGGTCACAATGAGCAGTTCTTC
-	TRBJ2-7	TRBV10-3	few	CAISEEVVRENEQYF	TGTGCCATCAGTGAAGAGGTGGTGAGAGAAAACGAGCAGTACTTC
TRBD1	TRBJ1-6	TRBV11-2	-	CASSLDLGQGAKTLHF	TGTGCCAGCAGCTTAGATTTGGGACAGGGTGCGAAGACCCTCCACTTT
TRBD2	TRBJ2-2	TRBV19	once	CASRSSGETGELFF	TGTGCCAGTAGGTCTAGCGGGGAGACCGGGGAGCTGTTTTTT
-	TRBJ1-2	TRBV3-1	-	CASRHDKTWGYTF	TGTGCCAGCAGACACGACAAAACCTGGGGCTACACCTTC
-	TRBJ2-1	TRBV2	many	CASSELVGAREQFF	TGTGCCAGCAGTGAACTTGTCGGAGCGCGTGAGCAGTTCTTC
-	TRBJ2-3	TRBV2	-	CASREEPGWPDTQYF	TGTGCCAGCAGGGAAGAACCGGGGTGGCCAGATACGCAGTATTTT
-	TRBJ2-3	TRBV7-8	many	CASSLGSWPRSTDTQYF	TGTGCCAGCAGCTTAGGTAGTTGGCCCCGATCCACAGATACGCAGTATTTT
-	TRBJ2-3	TRBV20-1	few	CSARDVRGASDTQYF	TGCAGTGCTAGAGATGTTCGGGGGGCCTCAGATACGCAGTATTTT
TRBD2	TRBJ2-2	TRBV12-3/TRBV12-4	-	CASSQIAGPRVGELFF	TGTGCCAGCAGTCAAATAGCGGGACCTCGCGTCGGGGAGCTGTTTTTT
TRBD1	TRBJ2-3	TRBV13	-	CASSGRDRGLVDTQYF	TGTGCCAGCAGCGGCCGAGACAGGGGATTGGTGGATACGCAGTATTTT
-	TRBJ1-1	TRBV12-3/TRBV12-4	-	CASSLKGSGRGSEAFF	TGTGCCAGCAGTTTAAAAGGAAGCGGACGGGGTTCTGAAGCTTTCTTT
-	TRBJ2-3	TRBV5-1	many	CASSGGNRLDTQYF	TGCGCCAGCAGTGGGGGGAACAGGCTGGATACGCAGTATTTT
-	TRBJ1-1	TRBV12-3/TRBV12-4	many	CASSSGPAELSAFF	TGTGCCAGCAGTTCCGGCCCAGCAGAACTGAGTGCTTTCTTT
TRBD2	TRBJ2-7	TRBV27	-	CASSSASGRDSYEQYF	TGTGCCAGCAGTTCAGCTAGCGGGAGGGATTCCTACGAGCAGTACTTC
TRBD1	TRBJ2-1	TRBV7-6	few	CASSQGARVNEQFF	TGTGCCAGCAGCCAGGGGGCGAGGGTCAATGAGCAGTTCTTC
-	TRBJ1-2	TRBV5-1	many	CASSLGPQSGYTF	TGCGCCAGCAGTTTGGGACCCCAGAGCGGCTACACCTTC
TRBD2	TRBJ2-7	TRBV7-9	few	CASSLGLAALDYEQYF	TGTGCCAGCAGCCTCGGACTAGCGGCTCTTGACTACGAGCAGTACTTC
-	TRBJ2-7	TRBV10-3	many	CAIVERAGYEQYF	TGTGCCATCGTCGAGCGGGCGGGGTACGAGCAGTACTTC
-	TRBJ2-7	TRBV5-1	-	CASSLEGGGGGSLYEQYF	TGCGCCAGCAGCTTGGAGGGGGGAGGCGGTGGGAGTTTGTACGAGCAGTACTTC
TRBD2	TRBJ2-5	TRBV20-1	few	CSARVTLGLAETQYF	TGCAGTGCTAGGGTAACATTGGGACTAGCGGAGACCCAGTACTTC
TRBD1	TRBJ1-5	TRBV10-3	few	CAIAPDRDNQPQHF	TGTGCCATCGCCCCCGACAGGGACAATCAGCCCCAGCATTTT
-	TRBJ2-1	TRBV7-9	-	CASSLLVYITYNEQFF	TGTGCCAGCAGCTTACTGGTTTATATAACCTACAATGAGCAGTTCTTC
-	TRBJ2-3	TRBV12-3/TRBV12-4	many	CASSAGGLVTDTQYF	TGTGCCAGCAGTGCCGGAGGGCTGGTCACAGATACGCAGTATTTT
-	TRBJ1-5	TRBV5-1	many	CASSWDGAGQPQHF	TGCGCCAGCAGCTGGGACGGGGCGGGACAGCCCCAGCATTTT
-	TRBJ1-2	TRBV5-1	many	CASSLVAGKGYTF	TGCGCCAGCAGCTTGGTAGCAGGGAAAGGCTACACCTTC
-	TRBJ1-1	TRBV12-5	-	CASGMGAARNTEAFF	TGTGCTAGTGGTATGGGGGCAGCTAGGAACACTGAAGCTTTCTTT
TRBD2	TRBJ2-7	TRBV12-3/TRBV12-4	many	CASRLGTSGTYEQYF	TGTGCCAGCAGACTTGGGACTAGCGGAACCTACGAGCAGTACTTC